Listed below are T cell receptor beta chains from one sample, sequenced in a study of PD-L1 blockade in urothelial cancer. TCRdb's copy holds only in-frame clones and misses some; the assay was immunoSEQ multiplex PCR. The repertoire has 90,000 to 120,000 clones, 70% to 85% of them found once; the top ten carry roughly 2.3%. The specimen was PBMCs, collected around atezolizumab (anti-PD-L1) treatment. These receptors came from a middle-aged man with urothelial cancer. Each CDR3 is given with its conserved first and last residue. A D gene is named only where the DNA matches it firmly. Some rows mark clone size as missing; the rest say once, few, many or name a class of expanded clone.

J,size,V,D,CDR3,DNA
TRBJ1-4,.,TRBV19,TRBD1,CASSTQGARGEKLFF,TGTGCCAGTAGTACTCAGGGGGCGCGAGGTGAAAAACTGTTTTTT
TRBJ2-3,.,TRBV7-2,.,CASSSLTADTQYF,TGTGCCAGCAGCTCTCTAACCGCAGATACGCAGTATTTT
TRBJ2-1,.,TRBV18,.,CASSPTINSYNEQFF,TGTGCCAGCTCACCAACTATTAACTCCTACAATGAGCAGTTCTTC
TRBJ2-7,.,TRBV7-2,.,CASSYAGYFGQYF,TGTGCCAGCAGCTACGCGGGGTATTTCGGGCAGTACTTC
TRBJ1-1,.,TRBV6-6,TRBD1,CASSYDRVVSEAFF,TGTGCCAGCAGTTATGACAGGGTGGTATCTGAAGCTTTCTTT
TRBJ2-5,.,TRBV4-2,TRBD1,CASSQGQAGETQYF,TGTGCCAGCAGCCAGGGACAGGCGGGAGAGACCCAGTACTTC
TRBJ2-1,.,TRBV27,.,CATAGGYNEQFF,TGTGCCACCGCAGGGGGGTACAATGAGCAGTTCTTC
TRBJ2-5,.,TRBV29-1,TRBD1,CSAHRTGVVWPQETQYF,TGCAGCGCCCACCGGACAGGGGTTGTTTGGCCGCAAGAGACCCAGTACTTC
TRBJ2-7,.,TRBV30,TRBD2,CAWSPPGLAGGYEQYF,TGTGCCTGGAGTCCCCCGGGACTAGCGGGGGGATACGAGCAGTACTTC
TRBJ2-2,.,TRBV7-2,TRBD2,CASSLARSGITGELFF,TGTGCCAGCAGCTTAGCCCGCAGCGGGATAACCGGGGAGCTGTTTTTT
TRBJ2-3,.,TRBV5-1,TRBD2,CASSLEAGVADTQYF,TGCGCCAGCAGCTTGGAGGCGGGAGTGGCAGATACGCAGTATTTT
TRBJ2-6,.,TRBV14,.,CASSQGSYSGANVLTF,TGTGCCAGCAGCCAAGGATCCTACTCTGGGGCCAACGTCCTGACTTTC
TRBJ2-7,.,TRBV18,.,CASSSGGLPYEQYF,TGTGCCAGCTCATCCGGAGGGCTTCCATACGAGCAGTACTTC
TRBJ2-2,.,TRBV7-3,.,CASRRDSGPGELFF,TGTGCCAGCAGACGGGACTCCGGACCCGGGGAGCTGTTTTTT
TRBJ2-1,.,TRBV15,.,CATSRSGTNYNEQFF,TGTGCCACCAGCAGATCCGGGACAAACTACAATGAGCAGTTCTTC
TRBJ1-1,.,TRBV5-1,TRBD1,CASSLGGTGGTEAFF,TGCGCCAGCAGCTTGGGGGGGACAGGGGGCACTGAAGCTTTCTTT
TRBJ1-1,few,TRBV19,.,CASSRGFGGGIAEAFF,TGTGCCAGTAGTAGGGGGTTTGGGGGAGGGATCGCTGAAGCTTTCTTT
TRBJ1-1,.,TRBV7-9,.,CASSLQGNTEAFF,TGTGCCAGCAGCTTGCAGGGTAACACTGAAGCTTTCTTT
TRBJ2-7,.,TRBV10-3,TRBD2,CAISDPLAGGTKSYEQYF,TGTGCCATCAGTGACCCTCTAGCGGGGGGAACCAAGAGTTACGAGCAGTACTTC
TRBJ1-1,.,TRBV5-1,TRBD1,CASKPRTGGGTEAFF,TGCGCCAGCAAGCCTCGGACAGGGGGGGGGACTGAAGCTTTCTTT
TRBJ2-2,.,TRBV7-2,TRBD2,CASSLREGTGELFF,TGTGCCAGCAGCTTAAGGGAGGGCACCGGGGAGCTGTTTTTT
TRBJ2-1,.,TRBV2,TRBD2,CASRTSGRAGIDEQFF,TGTGCCAGTCGGACTAGCGGGAGGGCGGGGATCGATGAGCAGTTCTTC
TRBJ1-1,.,TRBV9,.,CASSPATVTEAFF,TGTGCCAGCAGCCCCGCCACAGTAACTGAAGCTTTCTTT
TRBJ2-1,.,TRBV5-4,TRBD1,CASSFRQGAEEQFF,TGTGCCAGCAGCTTCCGACAGGGGGCGGAGGAGCAGTTCTTC
TRBJ2-1,.,TRBV18,TRBD2,CASSPPKAGANNEQFF,TGTGCCAGCTCACCACCGAAAGCGGGAGCGAACAATGAGCAGTTCTTC
TRBJ1-2,few,TRBV2,.,CASSVAEEYGYTF,TGTGCCAGCAGTGTGGCGGAAGAATATGGCTACACCTTC
TRBJ2-1,.,TRBV7-2,.,CASSSRQAIPNEQFF,TGTGCCAGCAGCTCCCGACAGGCGATACCCAATGAGCAGTTCTTC
TRBJ2-1,.,TRBV29-1,TRBD2,CSVTGTSAEQFF,TGCAGCGTGACCGGGACTAGCGCTGAGCAGTTCTTC
TRBJ2-3,.,TRBV7-9,.,CASSLKQATDTQYF,TGTGCCAGCAGCTTAAAACAGGCCACAGATACGCAGTATTTT
TRBJ2-7,.,TRBV6-1,TRBD1,CASRGDRGAYEQYF,TGTGCCAGCAGAGGGGACAGGGGAGCCTACGAGCAGTACTTC
TRBJ2-3,.,TRBV5-4,.,CASSLAGAGTDTQYF,TGTGCCAGCAGCTTGGCGGGAGCGGGCACAGATACGCAGTATTTT
TRBJ2-3,once,TRBV7-2,.,CASSLARDTQYF,TGTGCCAGCAGCTTAGCGCGGGATACGCAGTATTTT
TRBJ1-1,.,TRBV2,TRBD1,CASTRQGAGSEAFF,TGTGCCAGCACGCGACAGGGGGCTGGGTCTGAAGCTTTCTTT
TRBJ1-1,.,TRBV30,TRBD1,CAAGQGKRAFF,TGTGCCGCGGGACAGGGGAAGAGGGCTTTCTTT
TRBJ1-2,.,TRBV7-9,TRBD1,CASSLGTGGIYGYTF,TGTGCCAGCAGCTTGGGGACAGGGGGAATCTATGGCTACACCTTC
TRBJ1-2,.,TRBV19,TRBD1,CASSIGRQGVYGYTF,TGTGCCAGTAGTATAGGAAGACAGGGTGTCTATGGCTACACCTTC
TRBJ2-2,once,TRBV19,.,CASSIGGNTGELFF,TGTGCCAGTAGTATAGGCGGGAACACCGGGGAGCTGTTTTTT
TRBJ1-5,.,TRBV19,TRBD1,CASSTSGGTNQPQHF,TGTGCCAGTAGTACCTCAGGGGGGACCAATCAGCCCCAGCATTTT
TRBJ1-5,.,TRBV30,.,CAWSPTGSQPQHF,TGTGCCTGGAGTCCAACAGGGAGTCAGCCCCAGCATTTT
TRBJ2-1,.,TRBV19,TRBD2,CASRREGRDEQFF,TGTGCCAGTCGGCGGGAGGGCCGCGATGAGCAGTTCTTC
TRBJ2-5,.,TRBV1,.,CTSSRYPKGTSGSWVETQYF,TGCACCAGCAGCCGCTACCCGAAAGGGACTAGCGGGAGTTGGGTAGAGACCCAGTACTTC
TRBJ2-7,once,TRBV7-9,TRBD2,CASSSKSGRAGEQYF,TGTGCCAGCAGCTCTAAAAGCGGGAGGGCCGGCGAGCAGTACTTC
TRBJ1-2,.,TRBV7-9,.,CASSPNPGQTINYGYTF,TGTGCCAGCAGCCCCAACCCCGGACAGACGATTAACTATGGCTACACCTTC
TRBJ2-1,.,TRBV10-2,.,CASSEDGHSSYNEQFF,TGCGCCAGCAGTGAAGACGGACACAGCTCCTACAATGAGCAGTTCTTC
TRBJ2-5,.,TRBV11-3,.,CASSSHYGLRETQYF,TGTGCCAGCAGCTCTCACTACGGACTGCGAGAGACCCAGTACTTC
TRBJ2-3,.,TRBV30,.,CAWWRDTDTQYF,TGTGCCTGGTGGCGGGACACAGATACGCAGTATTTT
TRBJ1-5,once,TRBV15,.,CATSPGIGLTMQPQHF,TGTGCCACCAGCCCCGGGATAGGCTTGACAATGCAGCCCCAGCATTTT
TRBJ1-5,.,TRBV7-9,TRBD1,CASSLGQGNNQPQHF,TGTGCCAGCAGCCTTGGACAGGGAAACAATCAGCCCCAGCATTTT
TRBJ1-2,.,TRBV5-6,.,CASSLEGGRKYGYTF,TGTGCCAGCAGCTTGGAGGGGGGGCGCAAGTATGGCTACACCTTC
TRBJ1-2,.,TRBV9,.,CASSVAGQGGHGYTF,TGTGCCAGCAGCGTAGCAGGGCAGGGAGGGCATGGCTACACCTTC
TRBJ2-1,.,TRBV18,TRBD2,CASSPPATSGRFDEQFF,TGTGCCAGCTCACCACCGGCGACTAGCGGGAGGTTCGATGAGCAGTTCTTC
TRBJ1-1,.,TRBV9,.,CASSGLPGDTEAFF,TGTGCCAGCAGCGGCTTACCAGGGGATACTGAAGCTTTCTTT
TRBJ1-6,once,TRBV14,.,CASSQAEGFLGYSPLHF,TGTGCCAGCAGCCAAGCGGAAGGATTTCTGGGCTATTCACCCCTCCACTTT
TRBJ1-6,.,TRBV19,TRBD1,CASSPRTGWNSPLHF,TGTGCCAGTAGTCCGCGGACAGGGTGGAATTCACCCCTCCACTTT
TRBJ2-1,.,TRBV25-1,TRBD2,CASSAGVGVNEQFF,TGTGCCAGCTCAGCGGGAGTGGGTGTTAATGAGCAGTTCTTC